Listed below are T cell receptor beta chains from one sample, sequenced in a study of post-analysis software for immune sequencing data. TCRdb passed the PCR reads through MiXCR, listing each CDR3 protein once. The profile shows around 400,000 distinct CDR3 sequences, around a third of them singletons. The sequenced material came from blood. All receptors derive from a girl aged 10 to 17 with multiple sclerosis. The CDR3 runs from the conserved cysteine through the conserved F or W. A D gene is named only where the DNA matches it firmly. Clone size is shown for a subset of rows, as once, few, many or a class of expanded clone.

size,D,V,J,DNA,CDR3
few,-,TRBV11-2,TRBJ2-1,TGTGCCAGCAGCTCAAAATGGGGGAACAATGAGCAGTTCTTC,CASSSKWGNNEQFF
once,TRBD2,TRBV7-9,TRBJ2-7,TGTGCCAGCAGCCCCGTTGTAGCGGGGGGCTACGAGCAGTACTTC,CASSPVVAGGYEQYF
many,-,TRBV15,TRBJ1-2,TGTGCCACCAGCGGCGGTCAAGGGGCTAACTATGGCTACACCTTC,CATSGGQGANYGYTF
-,-,TRBV20-1,TRBJ1-2,TGCAGTGCTAGAATCGGGATCCCCTCTAACTATGGCTACACCTTC,CSARIGIPSNYGYTF
few,-,TRBV27,TRBJ2-3,TGTGCCAGCAGTTTAATCGGTCGCGGGGATACGCAGTATTTT,CASSLIGRGDTQYF
few,TRBD1,TRBV7-6,TRBJ2-7,TGTGCCAGCAGCCAGACAGGGGCGAGAGAGCAGTACTTC,CASSQTGAREQYF
-,TRBD2,TRBV6-5,TRBJ2-3,TGTGCCAGCAGTCCCTTTAGCGGGGGGACCACAGATACGCAGTATTTT,CASSPFSGGTTDTQYF
few,-,TRBV18,TRBJ2-3,TGTGCCAGCTCACCACGGAACAAGGGCACAGATACGCAGTATTTT,CASSPRNKGTDTQYF
-,-,TRBV6-5,TRBJ2-3,TGTGCCAGCAGGAGGGACGTTAGCACAGATACGCAGTATTTT,CASRRDVSTDTQYF
-,-,TRBV12-3/TRBV12-4,TRBJ2-5,TGTGCCAGCAGTTTAGTGGGGGACCGGGAGACCCGGTACTTC,CASSLVGDRETRYF
few,-,TRBV12-3/TRBV12-4,TRBJ2-3,TGTGCCAGCAGTTCCCCGACGAGCGCAAGCACAGATACGCAGTATTTT,CASSSPTSASTDTQYF
-,TRBD2,TRBV2,TRBJ2-1,TGTGCCAGCAGTGGAGACGGGACTAGCGGGGGGGCGGACAATGAGCAGTTCTTC,CASSGDGTSGGADNEQFF
-,-,TRBV4-2,TRBJ1-1,TGTGCCAGCAGCCGAAACCCTATGAACACTGAAGCTTTCTTT,CASSRNPMNTEAFF
few,TRBD1,TRBV27,TRBJ2-1,TGTGCCAGCAGCTCACAGGGGATTGTCGATGAGCAGTTCTTC,CASSSQGIVDEQFF
-,TRBD1,TRBV11-2,TRBJ1-2,TGTGCCAGCAGCTCGCTTACAGGGGGCTGGTATGGCTACACCTTC,CASSSLTGGWYGYTF
-,TRBD2,TRBV20-1,TRBJ2-5,TGCAGTGCTCCCAACGGGGAGGTAGCGGGGAAAGAGACCCAGTACTTC,CSAPNGEVAGKETQYF
few,-,TRBV12-3/TRBV12-4,TRBJ2-7,TGTGCCAGCAGTTTCCGACAGTCCTACGAGCAGTACTTC,CASSFRQSYEQYF
-,-,TRBV13,TRBJ1-1,TGTGCCAGCAGACGGGGCCCGGCGAACACTGAAGCTTTCTTT,CASRRGPANTEAFF
-,-,TRBV12-3/TRBV12-4,TRBJ1-4,TGTGCCAGCAGCCGCTGGGGGATGACTAATGAAAAACTGTTTTTT,CASSRWGMTNEKLFF
few,-,TRBV6-2/TRBV6-3,TRBJ2-7,TGTGCCAGCAAGGGCGGGCGGTCCCACGAGCAGTACTTC,CASKGGRSHEQYF
-,TRBD1,TRBV7-9,TRBJ2-3,TGTGCCAGCAGCTCGGACAGGGAGAGCACAGATACGCAGTATTTT,CASSSDRESTDTQYF
few,-,TRBV20-1,TRBJ2-7,TGCAGTGCTAGTAGGAACGACCACGAGCAGTACTTC,CSASRNDHEQYF
few,TRBD2,TRBV7-2,TRBJ2-1,TGTGCCAGCAGCTTAGTAGCGGGGGGAGTCGGGGAGCAGTTCTTC,CASSLVAGGVGEQFF